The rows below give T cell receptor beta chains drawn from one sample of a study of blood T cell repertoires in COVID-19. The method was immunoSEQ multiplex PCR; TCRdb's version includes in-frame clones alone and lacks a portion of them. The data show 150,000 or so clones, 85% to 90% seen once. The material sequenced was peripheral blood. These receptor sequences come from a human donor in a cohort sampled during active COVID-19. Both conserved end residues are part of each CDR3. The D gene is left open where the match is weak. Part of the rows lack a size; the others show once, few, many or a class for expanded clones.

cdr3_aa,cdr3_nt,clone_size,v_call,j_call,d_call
CSAAGTLNTEAFF,TGCAGCGCCGCCGGGACTTTGAACACTGAAGCTTTCTTT,once,TRBV29-1,TRBJ1-1,-
CASSPRSAGGREQFF,TGTGCCAGCAGCCCTAGGTCAGCGGGGGGGCGGGAGCAGTTCTTC,few,TRBV9,TRBJ2-1,TRBD2
CASSINRVTTQETQYF,TGTGCCAGTAGTATCAACAGGGTCACCACCCAAGAGACCCAGTACTTC,-,TRBV19,TRBJ2-5,-
CASSLGERNGYTF,TGTGCCAGCAGCTTAGGGGAGAGGAATGGCTACACCTTC,-,TRBV7-6,TRBJ1-2,-
CASSSTGGTGSYNEQFF,TGCGCCAGCAGCTCAACGGGGGGGACAGGGTCCTACAATGAGCAGTTCTTC,once,TRBV5-1,TRBJ2-1,-
CASSSLAGGTYEQYF,TGTGCCAGCAGTTCCCTAGCGGGAGGGACCTACGAGCAGTACTTC,-,TRBV27,TRBJ2-7,TRBD2
CASSPRPAGTRYNEQFF,TGTGCCAGCAGCCCTCGCCCCGCCGGGACTAGGTACAATGAGCAGTTCTTC,-,TRBV6-2/TRBV6-3,TRBJ2-1,TRBD2
CASSEARRTGELFF,TGTGCCAGCAGTGAAGCTCGCCGGACCGGGGAGCTGTTTTTT,-,TRBV6-1,TRBJ2-2,-
CASSIQPRSSGRPTNTQYF,TGTGCCAGTAGTATCCAGCCTCGTAGCAGCGGGAGGCCCACAAATACGCAGTATTTT,-,TRBV19,TRBJ2-3,TRBD2
CASSYRDTSYGYTF,TGTGCCAGCAGTTACCGGGACACCTCCTATGGCTACACCTTC,-,TRBV6-2/TRBV6-3,TRBJ1-2,-
CASSVSRTDTQYF,TGCGCCAGCAGTGTTTCTCGCACAGATACGCAGTATTTT,-,TRBV4-3,TRBJ2-3,-
CASSPQGDQPQHF,TGCGCCAGCAGCCCTCAGGGGGATCAGCCCCAGCATTTT,once,TRBV5-1,TRBJ1-5,TRBD1
CASSESPAFTGLVLDYGYTF,TGCGCCAGCAGTGAGAGTCCTGCCTTCACAGGGTTGGTATTAGACTATGGCTACACCTTC,once,TRBV10-1,TRBJ1-2,-
CASSLSVVDTQYF,TGTGCCAGCAGCTTAAGTGTCGTTGATACGCAGTATTTT,once,TRBV7-3,TRBJ2-3,-
CASSYSRQNTGYTF,TGTGCCAGCAGTTACTCCCGACAGAATACGGGCTACACCTTC,-,TRBV6-5,TRBJ1-2,-
CASSLAGSANYGYTF,TGTGCCAGCAGCTTGGCGGGATCCGCTAACTATGGCTACACCTTC,-,TRBV5-6,TRBJ1-2,-
CASSVGGTSGLYEQFF,TGTGCCAGCAGCGTAGGAGGGACTAGCGGTTTGTATGAGCAGTTCTTC,-,TRBV9,TRBJ2-1,TRBD2
CASSSDRGNSPLHF,TGTGCCAGCAGCTCGGACAGGGGTAATTCACCCCTCCACTTT,-,TRBV7-6,TRBJ1-6,TRBD1
CASSQNRVGHRSSGTGRYEKLFF,TGTGCCAGCAGCCAAAATCGCGTGGGGCATCGATCGAGCGGGACAGGAAGATATGAAAAACTGTTTTTT,-,TRBV4-2,TRBJ1-4,TRBD1
CASSQTGGAQSGELFF,TGTGCCAGCAGCCAAACGGGGGGGGCCCAATCCGGGGAGCTGTTTTTT,once,TRBV14,TRBJ2-2,TRBD2
CASSLEARVRPDEQFF,TGTGCCAGCAGCTTAGAGGCCCGGGTTCGGCCCGATGAGCAGTTCTTC,-,TRBV7-8,TRBJ2-1,-
CASSLATGTVGSTDTQYF,TGTGCCAGCAGCTTAGCGACCGGGACAGTGGGTAGCACAGATACGCAGTATTTT,-,TRBV7-9,TRBJ2-3,TRBD1
CASSPLGTIRQETQYF,TGTGCCAGCTCACCACTGGGGACTATCCGACAAGAGACCCAGTACTTC,once,TRBV18,TRBJ2-5,TRBD2
CASSMAGRPHEQYF,TGTGCCAGTAGTATGGCAGGAAGGCCCCACGAGCAGTACTTC,few,TRBV19,TRBJ2-7,-
CATSSSGGSNTGELFF,TGTGCCACCTCCTCTAGCGGGGGGTCGAACACCGGGGAGCTGTTTTTT,once,TRBV10-3,TRBJ2-2,TRBD2
CASSQATGGFSDEQFF,TGTGCCAGCAGCCAAGCCACAGGGGGCTTTTCCGATGAGCAGTTCTTC,once,TRBV4-2,TRBJ2-1,TRBD1
CASSIETSGGAGEQFF,TGTGCCAGTAGTATAGAGACTAGCGGGGGGGCTGGCGAGCAGTTCTTC,-,TRBV19,TRBJ2-1,TRBD2
CASSSDYLSTDTQYF,TGTGCCAGCAGCTCGGACTACCTAAGCACAGATACGCAGTATTTT,-,TRBV7-2,TRBJ2-3,-
CASSLGGLIRGAFF,TGTGCCAGCAGCTTAGGGGGACTCATTAGGGGAGCTTTCTTT,-,TRBV11-2,TRBJ1-1,-
CSVRDRAYEQYF,TGCAGCGTCCGGGACAGAGCCTACGAGCAGTACTTC,-,TRBV29-1,TRBJ2-7,TRBD1